A single T cell receptor beta chain is shown here with its context. Germline CDR1 and CDR2: SNHLY and FYNNEI. This CDR3 region has 14 residues. V shed 4 bases and J 1 base; nucleotides not matched to a gene: 1. The table came from immunoSEQ multiplex PCR; TCRdb's copy has only in-frame clones and leaves some out. The table records a few hundred thousand clones, 80% to 90% of them present only once. These data come from a study of blood T cell repertoires in COVID-19. The receptor's source is a man aged 35-49 years who had recovered from COVID-19. Sequencing was done on a sample of PBMCs or T cells enriched from blood (not recorded which). The chain has TRBV2 and TRBJ1-1, with 9 bases fitting TRBD1. The CDR3 loop is CASSGDRANTEAFF. CDR3 DNA sequence: TGTGCCAGCAGTGGGGACAGGGCGAACACTGAAGCTTTCTTT.